A selection of T cell receptor beta chains follows, all from one sample in a study of T-cell memory formation after mild COVID-19. TCRdb ran MiXCR on the 5' RACE reads and lists one entry per CDR3 protein. The sample comprises a few hundred thousand distinct CDR3 sequences, more than 15% of which are singletons, and roughly 21% rests with the top ten. Sequenced: PBMCs or a T cell subset sorted from them (not recorded which). Receptors were obtained from a man between 18 and 29 years old who had mild COVID-19 (a few samples of this study predate the infection). Cell type and time point are not known. The CDR3 runs from the conserved cysteine through the conserved F or W. The D gene is left open where the match is weak. Only part of the rows carry a size: once, few, many, or a class if the clone is expanded.

V: TRBV5-6
length: 18
size: .
J: TRBJ1-1
D: .
CDR3: CASSLALIWTVMNTEAFF
DNA: TGTGCCAGCAGCTTGGCACTTATATGGACCGTTATGAACACTGAAGCTTTCTTT

V: TRBV28
length: 13
size: .
J: TRBJ1-1
D: .
CDR3: CATELFGNTEAFF
DNA: TGTGCCACCGAGCTTTTCGGGAACACTGAAGCTTTCTTT

V: TRBV9
length: 16
size: many
J: TRBJ2-1
D: TRBD2
CDR3: CASSVAGAGSYNEQFF
DNA: TGTGCCAGCAGCGTAGCGGGAGCGGGGTCCTACAATGAGCAGTTCTTC

V: TRBV19
length: 15
size: .
J: TRBJ1-5
D: .
CDR3: CASSPPRTYNQPQHF
DNA: TGTGCCAGTAGTCCCCCTAGGACCTACAATCAGCCCCAGCATTTT

V: TRBV7-9
length: 13
size: few
J: TRBJ1-4
D: .
CDR3: CASSLIEREKLFF
DNA: TGTGCCAGCAGCTTAATAGAACGTGAAAAACTGTTTTTT

V: TRBV20-1
length: 15
size: .
J: TRBJ2-1
D: TRBD1
CDR3: CSASPRDRGYNEQFF
DNA: TGCAGTGCTAGCCCCCGGGACAGGGGCTACAATGAGCAGTTCTTC

V: TRBV5-1
length: 18
size: .
J: TRBJ2-1
D: .
CDR3: CASSSHLGGGLSYNEQFF
DNA: TGCGCCAGCAGCTCCCATCTTGGAGGGGGCCTTTCCTACAATGAGCAGTTCTTC

V: TRBV4-2
length: 13
size: few
J: TRBJ1-5
D: TRBD1
CDR3: CASSQEGQQPQHF
DNA: TGTGCCAGCAGCCAAGAGGGACAGCAGCCCCAGCATTTT

V: TRBV7-8
length: 14
size: many
J: TRBJ1-4
D: .
CDR3: CASSLGGDNEKLFF
DNA: TGTGCCAGCAGCTTAGGGGGCGACAATGAAAAACTGTTTTTT

V: TRBV30
length: 14
size: .
J: TRBJ2-3
D: .
CDR3: CAWSSGRRTDTQYF
DNA: TGTGCCTGGAGTTCCGGCAGGCGCACAGATACGCAGTATTTT

V: TRBV6-6
length: 15
size: few
J: TRBJ2-1
D: TRBD1
CDR3: CASSTTGYRPNEQFF
DNA: TGTGCCAGCAGTACGACAGGGTATAGACCCAATGAGCAGTTCTTC

V: TRBV6-5
length: 16
size: many
J: TRBJ2-6
D: TRBD1
CDR3: CASSRTGSSGANVLTF
DNA: TGTGCCAGCAGTCGGACAGGGAGCTCTGGGGCCAACGTCCTGACTTTC

V: TRBV11-2
length: 14
size: few
J: TRBJ2-1
D: TRBD2
CDR3: CASSLTGGPGEQFF
DNA: TGTGCCAGCAGCTTAACGGGGGGGCCCGGAGAGCAGTTCTTC

V: TRBV28
length: 13
size: .
J: TRBJ1-3
D: .
CDR3: CASSTGNKNTIYF
DNA: TGTGCCAGCAGCACCGGGAACAAAAACACCATATATTTT

V: TRBV7-3
length: 15
size: few
J: TRBJ2-7
D: TRBD1
CDR3: CASSIDTGDSYEQYF
DNA: TGTGCCAGCAGCATCGATACAGGGGACTCCTACGAGCAGTACTTC

V: TRBV11-2
length: 14
size: many
J: TRBJ2-1
D: .
CDR3: CASSEGLQGNEQFF
DNA: TGTGCCAGCAGCGAGGGCCTCCAGGGCAACGAGCAGTTCTTC

V: TRBV7-2
length: 13
size: few
J: TRBJ1-6
D: TRBD1
CDR3: CASSFQGGSPLHF
DNA: TGTGCCAGCAGCTTCCAGGGGGGATCACCCCTCCACTTT